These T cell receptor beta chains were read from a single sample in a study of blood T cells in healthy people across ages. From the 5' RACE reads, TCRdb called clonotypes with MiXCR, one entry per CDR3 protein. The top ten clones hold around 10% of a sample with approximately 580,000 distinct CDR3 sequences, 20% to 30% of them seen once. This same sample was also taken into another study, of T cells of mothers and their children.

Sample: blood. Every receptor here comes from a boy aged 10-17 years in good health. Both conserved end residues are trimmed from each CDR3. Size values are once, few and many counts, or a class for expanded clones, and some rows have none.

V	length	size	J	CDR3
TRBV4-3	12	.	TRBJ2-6	ASSQDDRASVLT
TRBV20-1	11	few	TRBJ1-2	SARDPAGPGYT
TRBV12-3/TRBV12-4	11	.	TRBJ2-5	ASRAGGAQTQY
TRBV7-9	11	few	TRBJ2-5	ASRRENQETQY
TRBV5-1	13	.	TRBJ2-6	ASSVPPVGANVLT
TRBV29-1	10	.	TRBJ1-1	SAPAGAEGAF
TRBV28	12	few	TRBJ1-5	ASSPGGGHQPQH
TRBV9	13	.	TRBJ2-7	ASSPSGSKGYEQY
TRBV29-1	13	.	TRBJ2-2	SVSGGPAVTGELF
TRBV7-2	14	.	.	ASSLGVRASRYEQY
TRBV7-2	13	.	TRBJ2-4	ASSKTGWEGNIQH
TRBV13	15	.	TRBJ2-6	ASSPGQGVAGANVLT
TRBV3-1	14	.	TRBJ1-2	ASSQGFGHPNYGYT
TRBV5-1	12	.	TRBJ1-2	ASSLGGTEYGYT
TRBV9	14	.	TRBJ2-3	ASSPRLLLGADTQY
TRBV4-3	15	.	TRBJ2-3	ASSLSGQGATADTQY
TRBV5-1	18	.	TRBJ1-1	ASSIPGSGDRRTWGTEAF
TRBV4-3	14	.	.	ASSQSMREGYNEQF
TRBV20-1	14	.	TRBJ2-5	SAPGVTGGRQETQY
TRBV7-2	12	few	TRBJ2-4	ASSPSGVTDIQY
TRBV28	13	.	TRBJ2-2	ASSSSGGSAGELF
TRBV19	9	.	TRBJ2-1	AAGDVHEQF
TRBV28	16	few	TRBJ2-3	ASSLSLRGGYSTDTQY
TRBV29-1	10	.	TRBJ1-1	SVEAGLTEAF
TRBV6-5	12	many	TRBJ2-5	ASSLGQDQETQY
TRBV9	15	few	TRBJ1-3	ASSPPRKGTGGNTIY